The entry below gives a single TCR beta chain sequence along with its context. Its matching antigen is unknown. The source of the sample is a study of T cell responses to AZD1222 COVID-19 vaccine. About the research overall: Pooled together were second doses at about 4 or about 12 weeks.

This table comes from immunoSEQ multiplex PCR, and its TCRdb copy is limited to in-frame clones, with some not included. This sample has 130,000 or so clones; around 90% occur once, and the top ten carry about 2.7%. Per the germline V gene, CDR1 is SGHTA and CDR2 is FQGTGA. The V end was cut by 3 bases, the J end by 2 bases, with 34 bases between. This CDR3 is 22 amino acids long. Study-wide results and limits: The donors showed a predominance of white British ancestry and of females, with possible underestimation of clonal diversity. It was only a handful of AZD1222 recipients who were seropositive at baseline.

The chain recombines TRBV7-3 with TRBJ1-1, with D perhaps matching TRBD1 (5 bases). The receptor was derived from an adult in good health. The material was peripheral blood, obtained on day 0 of AZD1222 vaccination. The CDR3 region is CASSFPPHWGSHDPNFNTEAFF. The CDR3 bases are TGTGCCAGCAGCTTTCCTCCCCACTGGGGGAGCCATGACCCCAATTTTAACACTGAAGCTTTCTTT. Full variable domain (outside the CDR3, taken from reference TRBV7-3 and TRBJ1-1): GAGVSQTPSNKVTEKGKYVELRCDPISGHTALYWYRQSLGQGPEFLIYFQGTGAADDSGLPNDRFFAVRPEGSVSTLKIQRTERGDSAVYLCASSFPPHWGSHDPNFNTEAFFGQGTRLTVV.